The entry that follows covers one T cell receptor beta chain sequence. Its matching antigen is unknown. The CDR3 has 15 amino acids. Trimming cost V 6 bases and J 8 bases, with 22 bases left between them. The germline V gene has CDR1 MDHEN and CDR2 SYDVKM. This sample was included in a study of cytomegalovirus exposure and HLA in healthy donors. Points from the study as a whole: Being productive about 87% or about 30% of the time was typical of most TCR beta V segments in an earlier analysis.

It was with 60 Vbeta and 13 Jbeta primers that the PCR ran. TCRdb's table, derived via immunoSEQ multiplex PCR, lists solely in-frame clones and lacks some. The sample contains about 200,000 clones, 75% to 85% of which appear only once. The gene calls are TRBV28 and TRBJ1-1; weak D call: TRBD1 (5 bases). The specimen sequenced was PBMCs. The TCR sequence derives from a male donor in good health and CMV-seropositive. CDR3 amino acids: CASSLLYRQPNEAFF. The CDR3 DNA reads as TGTGCCAGCAGCCTGCTGTACCGACAGCCTAACGAAGCTTTCTTT.